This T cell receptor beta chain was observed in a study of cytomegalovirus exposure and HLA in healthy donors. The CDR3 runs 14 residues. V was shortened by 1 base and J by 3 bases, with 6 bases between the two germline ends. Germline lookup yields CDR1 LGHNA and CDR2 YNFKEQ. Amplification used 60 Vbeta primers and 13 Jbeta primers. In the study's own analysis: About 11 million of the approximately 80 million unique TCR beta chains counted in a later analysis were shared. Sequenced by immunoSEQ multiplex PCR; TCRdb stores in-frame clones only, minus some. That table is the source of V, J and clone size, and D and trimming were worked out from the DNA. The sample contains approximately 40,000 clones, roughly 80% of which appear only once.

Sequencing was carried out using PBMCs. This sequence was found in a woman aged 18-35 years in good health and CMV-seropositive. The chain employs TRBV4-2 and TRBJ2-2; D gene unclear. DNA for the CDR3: TGTGCCAGCAGCCAAGGTCTAGACACCGGGGAGCTGTTTTTT. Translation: CASSQGLDTGELFF.